Listed here is a single TCR beta chain. What this receptor recognizes is not known. Per-nucleotide qualities are absent, and no much larger clonotype sits a single base away. This specimen belongs to a study of T cell repertoires in cytomegalovirus infection (dated by TCRdb to about 2019). About the investigation overall: Because public TCR beta signatures pointed to carriage of CMV infection together with the matching HLA type, the HLA type of each donor mattered for the analysis. General study outcomes and caveats: In both this cohort and an independent roughly 330-donor cohort, the cumulative frequency of public TCR beta family members distinguished carriers of CMV infection plus the relevant HLA type. The ex vivo response was dominated by HLA-C-restricted CMV-specific TCR beta clonotypes, which also provided the single most frequent clonotype in two of eight donors.

CDR1 and CDR2 are read off the germline V gene (reference sequence) as LNHDA and SQIVND. Trimming takes 5 bases from V and 3 bases from J, and the germline ends sit 10 bases apart. The CDR3, cysteine through phenylalanine, is 13 amino acids long. CDR3 DNA only is kept here, 39 bases in frame from base 1. Sequencing was performed on an Illumina HiSeq 1500. TCRdb trimmed public reads at Q25 via fastp, called clones via MiXCR and kept in-frame beta chains. Every distinct CDR3 protein forms one entry, paired with its most common genes and DNA. The sample includes a few hundred thousand distinct CDR3 sequences, with 15% to 20% observed a single time. More than 10% of the sample is taken by the ten largest.

This receptor was identified in a human donor in good health (CMV status not recorded). Some clones in this sample may be carry-over from other donors' samples. Material for sequencing was PBMCs. The chain couples TRBV19 to TRBJ2-5; the D gene identity is not certain. The sequenced DNA: TGTGCCAGTAGTCGAGACCTCGAAGAGACCCAGTACTTC. The translation is CASSRDLEETQYF. Where the CDR3 stops, the reference TRBV19 and TRBJ2-5 genes take over; the full variable domain is DGGITQSPKYLFRKEGQNVTLSCEQNLNHDAMYWYRQDPGQGLRLIYYSQIVNDFQKGDIAEGYSVSREKKESFPLTVTSAQKNPTAFYLCASSRDLEETQYFGPGTRLLVL.